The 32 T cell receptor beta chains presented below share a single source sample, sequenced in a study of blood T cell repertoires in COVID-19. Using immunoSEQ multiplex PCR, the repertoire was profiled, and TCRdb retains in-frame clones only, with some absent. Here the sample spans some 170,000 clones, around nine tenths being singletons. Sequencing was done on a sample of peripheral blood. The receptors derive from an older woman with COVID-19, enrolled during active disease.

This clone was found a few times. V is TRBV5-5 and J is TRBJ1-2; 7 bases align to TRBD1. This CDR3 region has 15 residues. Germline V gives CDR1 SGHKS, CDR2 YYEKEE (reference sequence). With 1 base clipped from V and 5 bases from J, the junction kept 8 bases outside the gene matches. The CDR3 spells CASSLWAGGSYGYTF. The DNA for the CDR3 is TGTGCCAGCAGCTTGTGGGCAGGGGGTTCGTATGGCTACACCTTC.

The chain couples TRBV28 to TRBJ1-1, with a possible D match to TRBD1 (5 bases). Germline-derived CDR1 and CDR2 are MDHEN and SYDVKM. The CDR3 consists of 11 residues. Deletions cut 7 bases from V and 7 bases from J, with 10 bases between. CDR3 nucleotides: TGTGCCAGCATCGGGACTGTTGAAGCTTTCTTT. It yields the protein CASIGTVEAFF.

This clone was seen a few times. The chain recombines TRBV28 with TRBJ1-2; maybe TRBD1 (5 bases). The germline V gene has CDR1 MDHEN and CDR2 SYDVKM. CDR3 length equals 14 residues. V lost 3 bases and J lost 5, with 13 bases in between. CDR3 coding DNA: TGTGCCAGCAGTTTCTTGGGGACTCTATATGGCTACACCTTC. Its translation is CASSFLGTLYGYTF.

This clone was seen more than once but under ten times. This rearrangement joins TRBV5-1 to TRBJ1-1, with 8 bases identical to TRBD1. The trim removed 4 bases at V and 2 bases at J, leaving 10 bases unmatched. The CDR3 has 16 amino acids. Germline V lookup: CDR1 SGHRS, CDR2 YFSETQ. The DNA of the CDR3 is TGCGCCAGCAGCATCGGGACAGGAGGGATTAACACTGAAGCTTTCTTT. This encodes CASSIGTGGINTEAFF. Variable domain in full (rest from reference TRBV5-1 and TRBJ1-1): KAGVTQTPRYLIKTRGQQVTLSCSPISGHRSVSWYQQTPGQGLQFLFEYFSETQRNKGNFPGRFSGRQFSNSRSEMNVSTLELGDSALYLCASSIGTGGINTEAFFGQGTRLTVV.

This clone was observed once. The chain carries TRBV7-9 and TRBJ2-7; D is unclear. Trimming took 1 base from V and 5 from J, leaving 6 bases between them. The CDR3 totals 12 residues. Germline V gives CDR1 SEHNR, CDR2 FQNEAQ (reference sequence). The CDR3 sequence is CASSLESDEQYF. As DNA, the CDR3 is TGTGCCAGCAGCTTAGAAAGCGACGAGCAGTACTTC.

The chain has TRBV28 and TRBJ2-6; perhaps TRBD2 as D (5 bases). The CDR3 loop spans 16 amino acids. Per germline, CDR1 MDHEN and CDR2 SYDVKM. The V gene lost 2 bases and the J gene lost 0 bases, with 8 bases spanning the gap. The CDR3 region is CASSLQDFSGANVLTF. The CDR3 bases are TGTGCCAGCAGTTTACAGGACTTCTCTGGGGCCAACGTCCTGACTTTC.

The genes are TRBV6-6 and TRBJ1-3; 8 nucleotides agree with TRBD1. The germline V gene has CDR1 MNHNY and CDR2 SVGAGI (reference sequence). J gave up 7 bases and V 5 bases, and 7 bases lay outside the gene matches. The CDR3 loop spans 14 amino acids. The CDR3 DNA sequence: TGTGCCAGCAGTGGCGGGACAGGTTATAACACCATATATTTT. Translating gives CASSGGTGYNTIYF.

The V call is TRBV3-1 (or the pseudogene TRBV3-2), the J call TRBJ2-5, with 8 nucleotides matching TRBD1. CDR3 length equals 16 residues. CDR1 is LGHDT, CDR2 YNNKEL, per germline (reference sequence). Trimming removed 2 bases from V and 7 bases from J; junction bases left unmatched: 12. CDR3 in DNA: TGTGCCAGCAGCCAAAAGACAGGGGATCATCTCGGGACCCAGTACTTC. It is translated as CASSQKTGDHLGTQYF.

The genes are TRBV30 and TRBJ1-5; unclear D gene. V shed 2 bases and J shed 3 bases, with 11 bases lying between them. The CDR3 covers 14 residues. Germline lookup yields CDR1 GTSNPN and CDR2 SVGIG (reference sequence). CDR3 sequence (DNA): TGTGCCTGGAGTCTGGGCGGGAACAATCAGCCCCAGCATTTT. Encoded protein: CAWSLGGNNQPQHF.

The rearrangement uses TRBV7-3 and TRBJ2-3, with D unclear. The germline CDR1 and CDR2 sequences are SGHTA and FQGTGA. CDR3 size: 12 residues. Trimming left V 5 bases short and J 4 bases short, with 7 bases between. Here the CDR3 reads CASSMSADTQYF. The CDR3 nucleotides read TGTGCCAGCAGCATGTCAGCAGATACGCAGTATTTT.

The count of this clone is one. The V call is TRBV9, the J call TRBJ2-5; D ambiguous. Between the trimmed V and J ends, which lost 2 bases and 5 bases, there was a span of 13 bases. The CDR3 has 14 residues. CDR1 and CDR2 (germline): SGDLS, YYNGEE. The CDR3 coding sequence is TGTGCCAGCAGCGTCGACTCGGCGAGGGAGACCCAGTACTTC. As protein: CASSVDSARETQYF.

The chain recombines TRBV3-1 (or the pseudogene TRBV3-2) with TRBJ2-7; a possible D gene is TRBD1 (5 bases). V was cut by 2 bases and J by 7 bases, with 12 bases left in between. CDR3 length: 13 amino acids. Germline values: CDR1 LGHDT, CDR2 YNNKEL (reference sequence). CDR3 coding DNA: TGTGCCAGCAGCCAACATGGGCCAGGGGAGCAGTACTTC. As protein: CASSQHGPGEQYF.

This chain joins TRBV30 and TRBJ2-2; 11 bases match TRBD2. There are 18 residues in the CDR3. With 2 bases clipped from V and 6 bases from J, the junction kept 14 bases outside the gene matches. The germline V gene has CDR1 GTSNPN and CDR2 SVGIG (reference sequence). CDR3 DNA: TGTGCCTGGAGTACCTTACTCCGGGCTAGCGGGAGGCCCGGGGAGCTGTTTTTT. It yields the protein CAWSTLLRASGRPGELFF.

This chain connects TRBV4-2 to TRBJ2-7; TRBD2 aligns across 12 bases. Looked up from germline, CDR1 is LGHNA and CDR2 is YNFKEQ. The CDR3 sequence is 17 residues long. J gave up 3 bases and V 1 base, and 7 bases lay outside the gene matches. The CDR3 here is CASSQVLAGGPSYEQYF. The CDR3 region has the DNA TGTGCCAGCAGCCAAGTCCTAGCGGGAGGGCCGAGCTACGAGCAGTACTTC.

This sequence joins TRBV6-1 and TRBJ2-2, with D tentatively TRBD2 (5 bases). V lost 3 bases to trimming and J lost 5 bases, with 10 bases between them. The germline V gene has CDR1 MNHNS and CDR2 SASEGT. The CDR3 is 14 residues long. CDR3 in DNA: TGTGCCAGCAGTGAGCAGAGGGCGACCGGGGAGCTGTTTTTT. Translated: CASSEQRATGELFF.

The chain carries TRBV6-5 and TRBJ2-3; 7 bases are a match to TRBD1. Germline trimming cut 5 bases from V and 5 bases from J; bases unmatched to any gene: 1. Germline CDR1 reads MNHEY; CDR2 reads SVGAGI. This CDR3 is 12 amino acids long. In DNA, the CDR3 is TGTGCCAGCAGTAGACAGGGAGATACGCAGTATTTT. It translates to CASSRQGDTQYF.

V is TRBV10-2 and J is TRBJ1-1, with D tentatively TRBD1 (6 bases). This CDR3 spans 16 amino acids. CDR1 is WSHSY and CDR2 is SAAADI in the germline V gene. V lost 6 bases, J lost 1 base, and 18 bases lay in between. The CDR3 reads CASRRNTGTANTEAFF. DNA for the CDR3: TGCGCCAGCAGGAGAAATACAGGGACGGCGAACACTGAAGCTTTCTTT.

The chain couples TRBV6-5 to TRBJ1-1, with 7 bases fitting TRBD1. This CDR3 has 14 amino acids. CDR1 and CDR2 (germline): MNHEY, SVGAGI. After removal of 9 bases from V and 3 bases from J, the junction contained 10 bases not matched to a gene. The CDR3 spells CASIRAGGDTEAFF. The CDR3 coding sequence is TGTGCCAGTATCAGGGCAGGGGGAGACACTGAAGCTTTCTTT.

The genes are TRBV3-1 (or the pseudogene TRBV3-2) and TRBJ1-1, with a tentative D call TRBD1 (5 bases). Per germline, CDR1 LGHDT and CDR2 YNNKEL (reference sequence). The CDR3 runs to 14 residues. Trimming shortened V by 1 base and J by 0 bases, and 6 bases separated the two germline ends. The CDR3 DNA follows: TGTGCCAGCAGCCAAGGGGGCATGAACACTGAAGCTTTCTTT. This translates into CASSQGGMNTEAFF.

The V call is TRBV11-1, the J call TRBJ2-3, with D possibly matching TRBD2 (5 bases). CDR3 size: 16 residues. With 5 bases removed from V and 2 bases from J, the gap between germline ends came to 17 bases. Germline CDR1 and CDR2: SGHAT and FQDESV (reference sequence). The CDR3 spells CASSALGSLTTDTQYF. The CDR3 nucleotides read TGTGCCAGCAGCGCCCTTGGGAGTTTGACCACAGATACGCAGTATTTT. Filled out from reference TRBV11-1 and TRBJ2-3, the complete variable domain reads EAEVAQSPRYKITEKSQAVAFWCDPISGHATLYWYRQILGQGPELLVQFQDESVVDDSQLPKDRFSAERLKGVDSTLKIQPAELGDSAMYLCASSALGSLTTDTQYFGPGTRLTVL.

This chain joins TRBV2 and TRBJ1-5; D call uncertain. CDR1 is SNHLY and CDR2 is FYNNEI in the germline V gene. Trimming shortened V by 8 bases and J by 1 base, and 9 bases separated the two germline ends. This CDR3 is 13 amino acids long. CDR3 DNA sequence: TGTGCCAGCCTACGTGAAAGCAATCAGCCCCAGCATTTT. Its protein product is CASLRESNQPQHF. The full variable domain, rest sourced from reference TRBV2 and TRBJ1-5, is EPEVTQTPSHQVTQMGQEVILRCVPISNHLYFYWYRQILGQKVEFLVSFYNNEISEKSEIFDDQFSVERPDGSNFTLKIRSTKLEDSAMYFCASLRESNQPQHFGDGTRLSIL.

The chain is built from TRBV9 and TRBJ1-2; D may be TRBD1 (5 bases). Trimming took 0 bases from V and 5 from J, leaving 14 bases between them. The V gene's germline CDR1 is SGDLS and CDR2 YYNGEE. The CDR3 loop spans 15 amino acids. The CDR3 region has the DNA TGTGCCAGCAGCGTAGGGGGGGGTATTAGGTATGGCTACACCTTC. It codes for CASSVGGGIRYGYTF.

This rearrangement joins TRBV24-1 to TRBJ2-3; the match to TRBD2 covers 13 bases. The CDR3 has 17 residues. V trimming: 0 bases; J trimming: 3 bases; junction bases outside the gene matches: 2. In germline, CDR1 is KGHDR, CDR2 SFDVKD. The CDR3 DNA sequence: TGTGCCACCAGTGATTTGAGGACTAGCGGGAGTACAGATACGCAGTATTTT. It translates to CATSDLRTSGSTDTQYF.

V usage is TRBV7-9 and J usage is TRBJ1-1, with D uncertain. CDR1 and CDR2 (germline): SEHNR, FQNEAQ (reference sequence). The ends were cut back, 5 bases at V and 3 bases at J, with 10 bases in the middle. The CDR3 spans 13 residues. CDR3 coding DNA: TGTGCCAGCAGCCGACTCTCCTACACTGAAGCTTTCTTT. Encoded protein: CASSRLSYTEAFF.

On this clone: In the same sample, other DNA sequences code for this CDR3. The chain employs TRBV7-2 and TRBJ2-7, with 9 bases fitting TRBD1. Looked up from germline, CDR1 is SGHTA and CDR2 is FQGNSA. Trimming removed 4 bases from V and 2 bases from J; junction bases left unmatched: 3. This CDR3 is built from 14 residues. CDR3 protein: CASSYGQGTYEQYF. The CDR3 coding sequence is TGTGCCAGCAGCTACGGACAGGGGACCTACGAGCAGTACTTC. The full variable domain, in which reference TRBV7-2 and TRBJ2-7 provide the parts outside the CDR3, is GAGVSQSPSNKVTEKGKDVELRCDPISGHTALYWYRQSLGQGLEFLIYFQGNSAPDKSGLPSDRFSAERTGGSVSTLTIQRTQQEDSAVYLCASSYGQGTYEQYFGPGTRLTVT.

CDR3 residues: CASSPTIQLQGLGEAFF. CDR3 DNA: TGTGCCAGCTCACCAACAATCCAGTTACAGGGTCTCGGTGAAGCTTTCTTT. The chain couples TRBV18 to TRBJ1-1, with D possibly matching TRBD1 (6 bases). The CDR3 is 17 amino acids. The V gene lost 2 bases and the J gene lost 7 bases, with 23 bases spanning the gap. The germline V gene has CDR1 KGHSH and CDR2 LQKENI.

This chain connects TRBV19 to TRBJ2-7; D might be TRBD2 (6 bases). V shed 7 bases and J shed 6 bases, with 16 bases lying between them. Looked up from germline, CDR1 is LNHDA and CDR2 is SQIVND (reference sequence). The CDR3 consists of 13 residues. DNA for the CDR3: TGTGCCAGTAAGTTATCTGGAGGGGCCGAGCAGTACTTC. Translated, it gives CASKLSGGAEQYF.

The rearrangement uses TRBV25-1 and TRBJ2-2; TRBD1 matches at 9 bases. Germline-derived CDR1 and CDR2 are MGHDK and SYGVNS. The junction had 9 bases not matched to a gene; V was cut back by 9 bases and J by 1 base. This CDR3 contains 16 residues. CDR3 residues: CARKRKGQGNTGELFF. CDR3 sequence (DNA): TGTGCCAGAAAAAGAAAGGGACAGGGGAACACCGGGGAGCTGTTTTTT.

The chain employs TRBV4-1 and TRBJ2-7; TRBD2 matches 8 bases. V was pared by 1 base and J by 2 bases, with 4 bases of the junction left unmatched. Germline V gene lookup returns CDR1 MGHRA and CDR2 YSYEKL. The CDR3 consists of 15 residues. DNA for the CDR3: TGCGCCAGCAGCCAAGTACTAGCGGAAACCTACGAGCAGTACTTC. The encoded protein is CASSQVLAETYEQYF.

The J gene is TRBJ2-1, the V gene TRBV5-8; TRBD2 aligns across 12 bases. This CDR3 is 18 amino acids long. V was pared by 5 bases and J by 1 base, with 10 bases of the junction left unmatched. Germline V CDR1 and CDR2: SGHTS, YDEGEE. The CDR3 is CASSRTSGNRISYNEQFF. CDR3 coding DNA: TGTGCCAGCAGTCGGACTAGCGGGAACAGAATATCCTACAATGAGCAGTTCTTC.

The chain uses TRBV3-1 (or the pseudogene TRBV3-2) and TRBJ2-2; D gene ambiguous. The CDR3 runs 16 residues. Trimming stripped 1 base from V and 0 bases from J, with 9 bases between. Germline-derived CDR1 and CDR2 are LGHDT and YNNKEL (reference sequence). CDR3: CASSQATPTNTGELFF. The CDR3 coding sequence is TGTGCCAGCAGCCAAGCAACTCCAACGAACACCGGGGAGCTGTTTTTT.

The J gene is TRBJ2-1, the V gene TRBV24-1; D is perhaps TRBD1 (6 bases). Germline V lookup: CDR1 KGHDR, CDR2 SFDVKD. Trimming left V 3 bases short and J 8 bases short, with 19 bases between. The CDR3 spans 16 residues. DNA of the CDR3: TGTGCCACCAGTGATAACAGGGCCGCCAGAATCGATGAGCAGTTCTTC. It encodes CATSDNRAARIDEQFF.